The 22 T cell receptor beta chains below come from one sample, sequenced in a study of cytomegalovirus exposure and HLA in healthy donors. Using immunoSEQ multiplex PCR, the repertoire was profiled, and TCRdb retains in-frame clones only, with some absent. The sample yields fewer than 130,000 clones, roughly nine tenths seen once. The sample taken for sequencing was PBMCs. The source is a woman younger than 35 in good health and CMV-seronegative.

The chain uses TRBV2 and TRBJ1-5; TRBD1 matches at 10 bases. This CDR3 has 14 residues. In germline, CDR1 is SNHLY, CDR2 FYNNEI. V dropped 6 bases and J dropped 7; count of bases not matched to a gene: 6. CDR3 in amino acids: CASSEDRGSQPQHF. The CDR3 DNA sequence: TGTGCCAGCAGCGAGGACAGGGGGAGCCAGCCCCAGCATTTT.

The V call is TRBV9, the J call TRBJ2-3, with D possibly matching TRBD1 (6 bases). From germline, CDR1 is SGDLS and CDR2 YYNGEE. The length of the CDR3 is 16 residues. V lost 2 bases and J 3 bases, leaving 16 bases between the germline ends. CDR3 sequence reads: CASSVPTWGPTDTQYF. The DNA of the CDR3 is TGTGCCAGCAGCGTGCCCACGTGGGGGCCTACAGATACGCAGTATTTT.

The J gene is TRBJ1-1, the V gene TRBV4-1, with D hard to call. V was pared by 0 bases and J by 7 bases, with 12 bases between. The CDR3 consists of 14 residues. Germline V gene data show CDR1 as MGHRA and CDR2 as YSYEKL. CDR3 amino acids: CASSQEGSSREAFF. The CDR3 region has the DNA TGCGCCAGCAGCCAAGAGGGGAGTTCCCGTGAAGCTTTCTTT.

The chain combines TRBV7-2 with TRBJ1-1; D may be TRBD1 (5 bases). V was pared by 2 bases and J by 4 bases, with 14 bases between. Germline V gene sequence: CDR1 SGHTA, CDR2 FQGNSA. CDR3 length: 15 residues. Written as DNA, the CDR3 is TGTGCCAGCAGCTTACAGGGCAGAGGTCGCACTGAAGCTTTCTTT. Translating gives CASSLQGRGRTEAFF. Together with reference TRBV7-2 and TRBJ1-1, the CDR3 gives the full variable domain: GAGVSQSPSNKVTEKGKDVELRCDPISGHTALYWYRQSLGQGLEFLIYFQGNSAPDKSGLPSDRFSAERTGGSVSTLTIQRTQQEDSAVYLCASSLQGRGRTEAFFGQGTRLTVV.

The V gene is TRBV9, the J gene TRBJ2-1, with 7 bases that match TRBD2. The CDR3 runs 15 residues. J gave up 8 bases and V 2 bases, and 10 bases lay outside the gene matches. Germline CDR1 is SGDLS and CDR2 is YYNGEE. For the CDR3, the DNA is TGTGCCAGCAGCGTCTCTGCGGGAGTTTACGATGAGCAGTTCTTC. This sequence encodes CASSVSAGVYDEQFF.

The CDR3 sequence: CASSVGLAGTREQYF. DNA for the CDR3: TGTGCCAGCAGCGTAGGGCTAGCGGGAACTAGGGAGCAGTACTTC. The V call is TRBV9, the J call TRBJ2-7, with TRBD2 identical over 9 bases. This CDR3 comprises 15 residues. Germline loops: CDR1 SGDLS, CDR2 YYNGEE. V lost 0 bases, J lost 7 bases, and 8 bases stayed unmatched.

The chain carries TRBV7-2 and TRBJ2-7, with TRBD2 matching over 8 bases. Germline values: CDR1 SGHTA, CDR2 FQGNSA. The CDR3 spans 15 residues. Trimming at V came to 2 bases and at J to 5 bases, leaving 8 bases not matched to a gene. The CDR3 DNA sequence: TGTGCCAGCAGCTTACAGAGCGGGAGTTTCAACGAGCAGTACTTC. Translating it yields CASSLQSGSFNEQYF.

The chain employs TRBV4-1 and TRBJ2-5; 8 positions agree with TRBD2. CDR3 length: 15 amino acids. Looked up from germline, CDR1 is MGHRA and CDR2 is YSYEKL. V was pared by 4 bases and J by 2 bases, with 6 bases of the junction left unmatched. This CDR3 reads CASSLLGLVQETQYF. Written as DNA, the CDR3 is TGCGCCAGCAGCCTCTTGGGACTAGTACAAGAGACCCAGTACTTC.

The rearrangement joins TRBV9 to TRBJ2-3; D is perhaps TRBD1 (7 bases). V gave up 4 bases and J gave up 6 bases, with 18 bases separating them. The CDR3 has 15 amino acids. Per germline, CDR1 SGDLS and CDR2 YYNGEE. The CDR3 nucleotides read TGTGCCAGCAGCCAAGGGGGCGGGGTTGCGGATACGCAGTATTTT. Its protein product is CASSQGGGVADTQYF. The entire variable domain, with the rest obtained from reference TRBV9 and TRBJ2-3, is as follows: DSGVTQTPKHLITATGQRVTLRCSPRSGDLSVYWYQQSLDQGLQFLIQYYNGEERAKGNILERFSAQQFPDLHSELNLSSLELGDSALYFCASSQGGGVADTQYFGPGTRLTVL.

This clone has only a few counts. Here the CDR3 DNA reads TGTGCCAGCAGCTTAGCGGGATCCAACTATGGCTACACCTTC. Protein sequence: CASSLAGSNYGYTF. J is TRBJ1-2 and V is TRBV11-2; D is unclear. Trimming removed 1 base from V and 2 bases from J, with 8 bases in between. Looked up from germline, CDR1 is SGHAT and CDR2 is FQNNGV. The CDR3 contains 14 residues.

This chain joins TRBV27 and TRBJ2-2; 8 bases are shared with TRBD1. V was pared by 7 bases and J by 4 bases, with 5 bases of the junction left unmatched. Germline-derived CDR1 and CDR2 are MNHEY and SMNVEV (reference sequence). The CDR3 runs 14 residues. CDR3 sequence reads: CASNQGASTGELFF. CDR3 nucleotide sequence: TGTGCCAGCAACCAGGGGGCGAGCACCGGGGAGCTGTTTTTT.

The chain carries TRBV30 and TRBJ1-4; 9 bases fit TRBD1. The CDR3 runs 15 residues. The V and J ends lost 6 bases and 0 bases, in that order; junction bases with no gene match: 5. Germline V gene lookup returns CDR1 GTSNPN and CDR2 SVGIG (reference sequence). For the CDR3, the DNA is TGTGCCTGTCACAGGGGGCTTTCAACTAATGAAAAACTGTTTTTT. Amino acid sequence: CACHRGLSTNEKLFF.

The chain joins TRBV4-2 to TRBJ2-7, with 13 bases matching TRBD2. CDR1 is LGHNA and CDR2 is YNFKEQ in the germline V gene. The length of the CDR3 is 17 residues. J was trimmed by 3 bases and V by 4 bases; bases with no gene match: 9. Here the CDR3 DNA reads TGTGCCAGCAGCCGAGGGACTAGCGGGAAAAGTAGCTACGAGCAGTACTTC. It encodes CASSRGTSGKSSYEQYF.

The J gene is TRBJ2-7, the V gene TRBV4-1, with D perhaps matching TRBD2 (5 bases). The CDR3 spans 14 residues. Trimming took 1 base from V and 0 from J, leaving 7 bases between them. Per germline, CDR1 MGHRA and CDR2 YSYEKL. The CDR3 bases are TGCGCCAGCAGCCAAGGGAGCGGCTCCTACGAGCAGTACTTC. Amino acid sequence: CASSQGSGSYEQYF.

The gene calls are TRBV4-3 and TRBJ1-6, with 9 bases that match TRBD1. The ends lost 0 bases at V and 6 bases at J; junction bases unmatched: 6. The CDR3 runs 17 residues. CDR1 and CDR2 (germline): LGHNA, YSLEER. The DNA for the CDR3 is TGCGCCAGCAGCCAAGATAGTGAGACAGGGGGTAATTCACCCCTCCACTTT. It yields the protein CASSQDSETGGNSPLHF.

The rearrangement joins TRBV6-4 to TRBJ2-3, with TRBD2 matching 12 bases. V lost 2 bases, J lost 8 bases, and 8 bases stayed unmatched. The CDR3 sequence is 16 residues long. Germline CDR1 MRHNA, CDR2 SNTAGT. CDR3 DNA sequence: TGTGCCAGCAGTGACGGTCTAGCGGGAGGGACGGGTACGCAGTATTTT. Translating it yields CASSDGLAGGTGTQYF.

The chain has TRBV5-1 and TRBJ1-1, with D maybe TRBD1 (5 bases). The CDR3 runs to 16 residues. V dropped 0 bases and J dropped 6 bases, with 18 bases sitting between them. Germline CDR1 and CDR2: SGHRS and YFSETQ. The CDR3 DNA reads TGCGCCAGCAGCTTGGGGGACGAGTGGGGGAGGGCTGAAGCTTTCTTT. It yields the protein CASSLGDEWGRAEAFF.

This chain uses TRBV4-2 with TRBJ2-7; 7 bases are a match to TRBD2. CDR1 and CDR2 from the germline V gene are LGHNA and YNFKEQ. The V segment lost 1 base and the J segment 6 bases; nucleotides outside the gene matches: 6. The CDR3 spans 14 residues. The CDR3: CASSQVGGTLEQYF. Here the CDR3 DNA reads TGTGCCAGCAGCCAAGTCGGGGGGACTCTCGAGCAGTACTTC.

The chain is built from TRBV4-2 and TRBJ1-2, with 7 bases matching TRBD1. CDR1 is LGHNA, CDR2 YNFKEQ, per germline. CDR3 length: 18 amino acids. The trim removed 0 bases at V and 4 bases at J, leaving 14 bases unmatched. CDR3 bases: TGTGCCAGCAGCCAAGATGAAACAGGGGTGGAGTGGACCTATGGCTACACCTTC. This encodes CASSQDETGVEWTYGYTF.

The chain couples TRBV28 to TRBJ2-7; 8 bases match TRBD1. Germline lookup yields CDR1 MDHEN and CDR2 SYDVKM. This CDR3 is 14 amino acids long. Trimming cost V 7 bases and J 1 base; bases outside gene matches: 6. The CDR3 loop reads CASTPGTGSYEQYF. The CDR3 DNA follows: TGTGCCAGCACCCCTGGGACAGGATCCTACGAGCAGTACTTC.

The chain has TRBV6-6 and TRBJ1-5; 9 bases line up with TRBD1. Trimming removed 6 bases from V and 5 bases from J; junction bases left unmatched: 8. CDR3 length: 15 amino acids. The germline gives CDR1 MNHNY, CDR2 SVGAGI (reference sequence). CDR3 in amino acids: CASRHSGTGHQPQHF. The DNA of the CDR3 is TGTGCCAGCAGACACTCCGGGACAGGGCATCAGCCCCAGCATTTT.

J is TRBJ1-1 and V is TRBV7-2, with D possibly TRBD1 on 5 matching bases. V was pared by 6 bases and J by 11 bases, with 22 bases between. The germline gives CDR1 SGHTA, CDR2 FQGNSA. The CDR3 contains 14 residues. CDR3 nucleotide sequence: TGTGCCAGCAGTCCCGACAGCCAGGGAAGGTCCGCTTTCTTT. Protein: CASSPDSQGRSAFF.